This T cell receptor beta chain was obtained from a study of cytomegalovirus exposure and HLA in healthy donors. General observations from the study: Apart from CMV serostatus, no immune exposure information was available. Usually a TCR sequence was rare, but some public TCRs were found in many donors. One later analysis reportedly identified an Asian-associated ancestry cluster that showed fewer N-insertions than the roughly 600-donor mean.

Notes on this clone: Its antigen is currently unknown.

Germline V gives CDR1 MNHEY, CDR2 SMNVEV (reference sequence). The CDR3 length is 13 residues. V dropped 3 bases and J dropped 9 bases, with 15 bases sitting between them. Likely unrecorded immune exposures existed in these nominally healthy donors. The PCR ran on 60 Vbeta and 13 Jbeta primers. TCRdb's copy holds only in-frame clones and misses some; the assay was immunoSEQ multiplex PCR. This table holds approximately 120,000 clones, over 70% found once. Sequencing was carried out using PBMCs. This clonotype originated in a female donor in good health and CMV-seronegative. The chain has TRBV27 and TRBJ2-7, with D tentatively TRBD1 (5 bases). Written as DNA, the CDR3 is TGTGCCAGCAGTTTGGGGCTCGGCGCTGGGCAGTACTTC. It codes for CASSLGLGAGQYF.